This entry is about one T cell receptor (beta chain). The sample comes from a study of blood T cell repertoires in COVID-19. TCRdb keeps only in-frame clones here, not all; method: immunoSEQ multiplex PCR. Among about 90,000 clones listed, around four fifths were seen once. This CDR3 has 13 amino acids. Germline V gene sequence: CDR1 MNHEY, CDR2 SVGAGI. The ends lost 6 bases at V and 9 bases at J; junction bases unmatched: 7. The origin of this receptor is a man aged 45-65 years with acute or convalescent COVID-19. V is TRBV6-5 and J is TRBJ1-1; TRBD1 matches 10 bases. The sequenced material came from peripheral blood. In nucleotides, the CDR3 is TGTGCCAGCAGGCGCGGGACAGGGGCCCAAGCTTTCTTT. It codes for CASRRGTGAQAFF.